Below are 28 T cell receptor beta chains sequenced from a single sample in a study of shared clonotypes between healthy human individuals. The method was immunoSEQ multiplex PCR; TCRdb's version includes in-frame clones alone and lacks a portion of them. Among about 2.2 million clones listed, roughly 91% were seen once. Naive CD8 cells lacked CD45RO and underwent positive selection for CCR7, leaving out terminally differentiated effector memory CD45RA+ cells. The sample taken for sequencing was naive CD8+ T cells from PBMCs. These receptors were obtained from a man between 18 and 35 years old in good health. Some clones in this sample may be carry-over from other donors' samples.

This chain joins TRBV5-8 and TRBJ1-2, with D possibly TRBD1 on 6 matching bases. V was pared by 1 base and J by 3 bases, with 16 bases between. CDR1 is SGHTS, CDR2 YDEGEE, per germline. This CDR3 contains 16 residues. The CDR3 DNA reads as TGTGCCAGCAGCTTGTTAGGGGGGAGCGGGGACTATGGCTACACCTTC. It yields the protein CASSLLGGSGDYGYTF.

The chain combines TRBV14 with TRBJ1-1, with D uncertain. V was cut by 2 bases and J by 5 bases, with 12 bases left in between. Germline V gene data show CDR1 as SGHDN and CDR2 as FVKESK. The CDR3 spans 14 residues. The CDR3 region is CASSQYRFGTEAFF. The CDR3 region has the DNA TGTGCCAGCAGCCAATATCGATTTGGAACTGAAGCTTTCTTT.

A word on this clone: Additional DNA sequences in this sample encode the identical CDR3. The chain is built from TRBV28 and TRBJ2-3; D remains unclear. The CDR3 has 13 amino acids. The ends were cut back, 5 bases at V and 0 bases at J, with 6 bases in the middle. Germline CDR1 MDHEN, CDR2 SYDVKM. The CDR3 loop reads CASSPTSTDTQYF. The CDR3 region has the DNA TGTGCCAGCAGTCCGACTAGCACAGATACGCAGTATTTT.

The chain links TRBV19 to TRBJ1-4; 7 nucleotides align to TRBD1. Unmatched junction bases numbered 1, after V lost 3 bases and J lost 3 bases. The CDR3 length is 14 residues. From germline, CDR1 is LNHDA and CDR2 SQIVND (reference sequence). CDR3 coding DNA: TGTGCCAGTAGTATGGACAGGTCTAATGAAAAACTGTTTTTT. Its translation is CASSMDRSNEKLFF.

The chain recombines TRBV28 with TRBJ1-1, with D perhaps matching TRBD1 (6 bases). The germline V gene has CDR1 MDHEN and CDR2 SYDVKM. There are 14 residues in the CDR3. Trimming stripped 10 bases from V and 1 base from J, with 16 bases between. DNA for the CDR3: TGTGCCATTCAGCCGGGACACAAGAACACTGAAGCTTTCTTT. This translates into CAIQPGHKNTEAFF. Full variable domain (missing parts from reference TRBV28 and TRBJ1-1): DVKVTQSSRYLVKRTGEKVFLECVQDMDHENMFWYRQDPGLGLRLIYFSYDVKMKEKGDIPEGYSVSREKKERFSLILESASTNQTSMYLCAIQPGHKNTEAFFGQGTRLTVV.

As for this clone: Other DNA sequences within the sample encode an identical CDR3. J is TRBJ2-1 and V is TRBV27, with D possibly TRBD2 on 6 matching bases. V dropped 4 bases and J dropped 3 bases, with 13 bases sitting between them. The germline gives CDR1 MNHEY, CDR2 SMNVEV (reference sequence). This CDR3 is built from 15 residues. This CDR3 is CASSSLEGLYNEQFF. DNA of the CDR3: TGTGCCAGCAGTTCGTTGGAGGGCCTCTACAATGAGCAGTTCTTC.

The genes are TRBV9 and TRBJ1-1; D is unresolved. The CDR3 contains 15 residues. Germline CDR1 and CDR2: SGDLS and YYNGEE. Trimming removed 0 bases at V and 0 bases at J, with 9 bases between. The CDR3 coding sequence is TGTGCCAGCAGCGTAGATTCGGCTGTGAACACTGAAGCTTTCTTT. The encoded protein is CASSVDSAVNTEAFF.

The chain has TRBV6-1 and TRBJ1-4; 8 bases are shared with TRBD1. V lost 1 base to trimming and J lost 5 bases; unmatched junction nucleotides: 6. The CDR3 sequence is 16 residues long. Germline CDR1 and CDR2: MNHNS and SASEGT. This chain's CDR3 is CASSEVLTGENEKLFF. In DNA, the CDR3 is TGTGCCAGCAGTGAAGTTCTGACAGGGGAGAATGAAAAACTGTTTTTT.

This rearrangement joins TRBV5-4 to TRBJ1-1; the D gene is possibly TRBD1 (6 bases). Germline CDR1 and CDR2: SGHNT and YYREEE (reference sequence). With 2 bases removed from V and 6 bases from J, the gap between germline ends came to 11 bases. The CDR3 runs 13 residues. This CDR3 reads CASSFDRTPEAFF. The CDR3 DNA reads as TGTGCCAGCAGCTTTGACAGGACGCCTGAAGCTTTCTTT.

Turning to this clone: Other nucleotide sequences from this sample produce the same CDR3. This chain links TRBV11-2 with TRBJ2-7, with D unresolved. This CDR3 has 15 residues. Trimming removed 0 bases from V and 3 bases from J, with 12 bases in between. Germline-derived CDR1 and CDR2 are SGHAT and FQNNGV. Here the CDR3 DNA reads TGTGCCAGCAGCTTAGAGGGCAGGCGAGACTACGAGCAGTACTTC. Translated: CASSLEGRRDYEQYF.

The rearrangement uses TRBV15 and TRBJ2-7; 9 nucleotides agree with TRBD1. The CDR3 sequence is 14 residues long. Germline CDR1 is LNHNV and CDR2 is YYDKDF (reference sequence). V shed 1 base, J shed 5 bases, and the junction held 3 bases outside the gene matches. CDR3 bases: TGTGCCACCAGCAGAGGACAGGGGGGCGACGAGCAGTACTTC. Translated, it gives CATSRGQGGDEQYF. The entire variable domain, with the rest obtained from reference TRBV15 and TRBJ2-7, is as follows: DAMVIQNPRYQVTQFGKPVTLSCSQTLNHNVMYWYQQKSSQAPKLLFHYYDKDFNNEADTPDNFQSRRPNTSFCFLDIRSPGLGDTAMYLCATSRGQGGDEQYFGPGTRLTVT.

This chain connects TRBV30 to TRBJ2-3, with 9 bases fitting TRBD2. Trimming removed 0 bases from V and 2 bases from J; junction bases left unmatched: 3. Germline V gene lookup returns CDR1 GTSNPN and CDR2 SVGIG (reference sequence). The length of the CDR3 is 15 residues. The CDR3 nucleotides read TGTGCCTGGAGTGTAGCGGGAGGATACACAGATACGCAGTATTTT. Translation: CAWSVAGGYTDTQYF.

This chain connects TRBV19 to TRBJ2-2; 8 bases fit TRBD2. CDR3 length: 13 amino acids. Germline CDR1 reads LNHDA; CDR2 reads SQIVND (reference sequence). Trimming removed 10 bases from V and 4 bases from J; junction bases left unmatched: 5. As DNA, the CDR3 is TGTGCCACCGGGACTAGAACCACCGGGGAGCTGTTTTTT. Encoded protein: CATGTRTTGELFF.

The chain links TRBV15 to TRBJ2-1; 10 bases match TRBD2. Germline assignment: CDR1 LNHNV and CDR2 YYDKDF (reference sequence). CDR3 length equals 14 residues. The V segment lost 5 bases and the J segment 8 bases; nucleotides outside the gene matches: 6. The CDR3 loop reads CATSRLAGDYEQFF. DNA for the CDR3: TGTGCCACCAGCCGCCTAGCGGGAGACTATGAGCAGTTCTTC.

This sequence joins TRBV7-2 and TRBJ2-5; possible D gene TRBD2, 5 bases. V was cut by 1 base and J by 5 bases, with 11 bases left in between. Germline V lookup: CDR1 SGHTA, CDR2 FQGNSA. The CDR3 totals 14 residues. CDR3: CASSLVRGGETQYF. CDR3 nucleotide sequence: TGTGCCAGCAGCTTAGTTCGGGGTGGGGAGACCCAGTACTTC.

This chain joins TRBV15 and TRBJ2-3, with TRBD2 as a possible D gene (5 bases). The CDR3 is 16 residues long. V was shortened by 0 bases and J by 4 bases, with 14 bases between the two germline ends. CDR1 is LNHNV and CDR2 is YYDKDF in the germline V gene (reference sequence). The CDR3 sequence is CATSRDREGQADTQYF. DNA of the CDR3: TGTGCCACCAGCAGAGATCGGGAAGGGCAAGCAGATACGCAGTATTTT.

The V and J genes are TRBV27 and TRBJ2-7, with D possibly TRBD2 on 6 matching bases. Germline loops: CDR1 MNHEY, CDR2 SMNVEV (reference sequence). CDR3 length equals 17 residues. Trimming took 5 bases from V and 0 from J, leaving 20 bases between them. The chain's CDR3 is CASSGRAGKRVSYEQYF. DNA for the CDR3: TGTGCCAGCAGTGGAAGGGCCGGCAAGCGGGTCTCCTACGAGCAGTACTTC.

V usage is TRBV5-1 and J usage is TRBJ2-2; 11 bases are shared with TRBD2. Looked up from germline, CDR1 is SGHRS and CDR2 is YFSETQ. This CDR3 has 18 amino acids. Trimming at V came to 0 bases and at J to 4 bases, leaving 8 bases not matched to a gene. As DNA, the CDR3 is TGCGCCAGCAGCTTGGACGTTAGCGGGAGGGCCCCCACCGGGGAGCTGTTTTTT. This translates into CASSLDVSGRAPTGELFF.

The gene calls are TRBV27 and TRBJ1-5; D is perhaps TRBD1 (5 bases). The CDR3 has 14 amino acids. With 3 bases removed from V and 4 bases from J, the gap between germline ends came to 10 bases. CDR1 is MNHEY, CDR2 SMNVEV, per germline (reference sequence). As DNA, the CDR3 is TGTGCCAGCAGTTTCGTAGGGGCGAATCAGCCCCAGCATTTT. This sequence encodes CASSFVGANQPQHF.

This clone was recorded a few times. The V call is TRBV28, the J call TRBJ1-3; no clear D gene. This CDR3 region has 14 residues. Between the trimmed V and J ends, which lost 2 bases and 1 base, there was a span of 6 bases. Germline CDR1 reads MDHEN; CDR2 reads SYDVKM. CDR3 sequence reads: CASSLISSGNTIYF. CDR3 coding DNA: TGTGCCAGCAGTTTAATCAGTTCTGGAAACACCATATATTTT.

The chain recombines TRBV7-2 with TRBJ2-2; 8 nucleotides line up with TRBD1. The CDR3 is made up of 16 amino acids. V lost 3 bases, J lost 3 bases, and 6 bases stayed unmatched. Germline CDR1 and CDR2: SGHTA and FQGNSA. CDR3 residues: CASSFLQGEYTGELFF. CDR3 bases: TGTGCCAGCAGCTTTTTACAGGGGGAGTACACCGGGGAGCTGTTTTTT.

V gene TRBV27 combines with J gene TRBJ1-5, with D possibly being TRBD1 (6 bases). V lost 2 bases and J 9 bases, leaving 17 bases between the germline ends. The CDR3 sequence is 15 residues long. CDR1 is MNHEY, CDR2 SMNVEV, per germline (reference sequence). The CDR3 nucleotides are TGTGCCAGCAGTTTACTACCTACAGGGTCCCCGCCCCAGCATTTT. It encodes CASSLLPTGSPPQHF.

The chain joins TRBV28 to TRBJ1-5; D unresolved. This CDR3 region has 16 residues. From germline, CDR1 is MDHEN and CDR2 SYDVKM. V was trimmed by 1 base and J by 6 bases, leaving 16 bases between them. CDR3 amino acids: CASSLSPPDGGQPQHF. CDR3 sequence (DNA): TGTGCCAGCAGTTTATCCCCCCCGGACGGCGGTCAGCCCCAGCATTTT.

This sequence joins TRBV19 and TRBJ2-2, with 12 bases that match TRBD2. With 5 bases clipped from V and 4 bases from J, the junction kept 8 bases outside the gene matches. The CDR3 extends over 17 amino acids. Germline-derived CDR1 and CDR2 are LNHDA and SQIVND (reference sequence). CDR3 sequence reads: CASSYRLAGEGTGELFF. The CDR3 bases are TGTGCCAGTAGTTATCGACTAGCGGGAGAAGGCACCGGGGAGCTGTTTTTT. Looking up the rest from reference TRBV19 and TRBJ2-2 gives the full variable domain: DGGITQSPKYLFRKEGQNVTLSCEQNLNHDAMYWYRQDPGQGLRLIYYSQIVNDFQKGDIAEGYSVSREKKESFPLTVTSAQKNPTAFYLCASSYRLAGEGTGELFFGEGSRLTVL.

The gene calls are TRBV28 and TRBJ2-1, with 7 bases matching TRBD2. The CDR3 is 15 residues long. In germline, CDR1 is MDHEN, CDR2 SYDVKM. With V trimmed by 6 bases and J by 7 bases, 12 bases remained unmatched. CDR3 sequence (DNA): TGTGCCAGCAGGCATGCGCGGGAGAACCCAAATGAGCAGTTCTTC. Amino acid sequence: CASRHARENPNEQFF. Based on the CDR3 plus reference TRBV28 and TRBJ2-1, the full variable domain is DVKVTQSSRYLVKRTGEKVFLECVQDMDHENMFWYRQDPGLGLRLIYFSYDVKMKEKGDIPEGYSVSREKKERFSLILESASTNQTSMYLCASRHARENPNEQFFGPGTRLTVL.

The V gene is TRBV29-1, the J gene TRBJ2-5, with 7 positions matching TRBD1. V lost 6 bases to trimming and J lost 3 bases; unmatched junction nucleotides: 10. The CDR3 contains 14 residues. CDR1 SQVTM and CDR2 ANQGSEA come from the germline V gene. The CDR3 nucleotides read TGCAGCGTCCGGAGTAGGGGGCAGAAAGAGACCCAGTACTTC. Encoded protein: CSVRSRGQKETQYF. Using reference TRBV29-1 and TRBJ2-5 for the parts outside the CDR3, the full variable domain is SAVISQKPSRDICQRGTSLTIQCQVDSQVTMMFWYRQQPGQSLTLIATANQGSEATYESGFVIDKFPISRPNLTFSTLTVSNMSPEDSSIYLCSVRSRGQKETQYFGPGTRLLVL.

The chain is built from TRBV5-1 and TRBJ2-7; D gene unclear. The germline V gene encodes CDR1 SGHRS and CDR2 YFSETQ. Between the trimmed V and J ends, which lost 4 bases and 0 bases, there was a span of 17 bases. This CDR3 is built from 16 residues. The CDR3 DNA reads as TGCGCCAGCAGCATTTCGACTCGACTGAGCTCCTACGAGCAGTACTTC. It specifies CASSISTRLSSYEQYF. Looking up the rest from reference TRBV5-1 and TRBJ2-7 gives the full variable domain: KAGVTQTPRYLIKTRGQQVTLSCSPISGHRSVSWYQQTPGQGLQFLFEYFSETQRNKGNFPGRFSGRQFSNSRSEMNVSTLELGDSALYLCASSISTRLSSYEQYFGPGTRLTVT.

This clone has more than one count but fewer than ten. The V gene is TRBV9, the J gene TRBJ1-1, with no clear D. The CDR3 has 13 amino acids. V lost 4 bases and J lost 3, with 10 bases in between. Germline V gives CDR1 SGDLS, CDR2 YYNGEE. CDR3 residues: CASSPNSDTEAFF. The CDR3 nucleotides are TGTGCCAGCAGCCCTAATTCAGACACTGAAGCTTTCTTT.